This TCR beta chain was obtained from a study of blood T cell repertoires in COVID-19. Recruits, aged about 18 to 90 years, lived in 24 US areas. Repertoires were generated with immunoSEQ multiplex PCR, while TCRdb's copy carries only in-frame clones and drops some. The sample contains around 190,000 clones, about 87% of which appear only once. This clone was observed at least ten times. This CDR3 is built from 17 residues. V was shortened by 5 bases and J by 2 bases, with 19 bases between the two germline ends. Germline loops: CDR1 LGHNT, CDR2 FRNRAP. The clonotype comes from a man younger than 35 with acute COVID-19. The chain joins TRBV12-5 to TRBJ1-3; TRBD1 is a possible D gene (5 bases). Sequencing was done on a sample of PBMCs or T cells enriched from blood (not recorded which). In nucleotides, the CDR3 is TGTGCTAGTGGTCCAGGAGACTCGGACATTACTGGAAACACCATATATTTT. The encoded protein is CASGPGDSDITGNTIYF.